This entry describes one TCR beta chain. As yet, its antigen is unknown. This record comes from a study of CD8 T cells in ankylosing spondylitis. Whole-study findings and limits: There was a TCR beta motif, made of several highly homologous variants, that appeared characteristic of ankylosing spondylitis blood.

From the 5' RACE reads, TCRdb called clonotypes with MiXCR, one entry per CDR3 protein. The table has some 200,000 distinct CDR3 sequences, around 7.9% seen once; the top ten hold 13% to 15%. The specimen was blood, either unsorted or a sorted T cell fraction (not recorded which). The receptor was derived from a male donor with ankylosing spondylitis.

The CDR3 DNA is TGTGCCAGCAGCGACAGGGGGCATCAGCCCCAGCATTTT. Amino acid sequence: CASSDRGHQPQHF. V is TRBV28 and J is TRBJ1-5; the match to TRBD1 covers 10 bases. Per germline, CDR1 MDHEN and CDR2 SYDVKM. Germline trimming cut 6 bases from V and 5 bases from J; bases unmatched to any gene: 1. The CDR3 loop spans 13 amino acids. Variable domain in full (rest from reference TRBV28 and TRBJ1-5): DVKVTQSSRYLVKRTGEKVFLECVQDMDHENMFWYRQDPGLGLRLIYFSYDVKMKEKGDIPEGYSVSREKKERFSLILESASTNQTSMYLCASSDRGHQPQHFGDGTRLSIL.